These 26 T cell receptor beta chains came from one sample sequenced in a study of Graves' ophthalmopathy and Graves' hyperthyroidism. The authors amplified TCR beta CDR3 regions from RNA transcripts. After a first-round RT-PCR with HTBI primers, a second-round multiplex PCR was run. One entry per CDR3 protein results from TCRdb running MiXCR on the multiplex PCR reads. This table holds 600,000 to 650,000 distinct CDR3 sequences, about 20% found once. Sequencing was performed on peripheral blood. Receptors originate from a woman aged 18-29 years with stable Graves' hyperthyroidism. Some clones in this sample may be carry-over from other donors' samples.

This clonotype has at least ten counts. The rearrangement links TRBV20-1 to TRBJ2-7, with a tentative D call TRBD2 (5 bases). The CDR3 is made up of 15 amino acids. Trimming took 5 bases from V and 3 from J, leaving 20 bases between them. The germline CDR1 and CDR2 sequences are DFQATT and SNEGSKA (reference sequence). Here the CDR3 reads CSAGNSNLGLYEQYF. The CDR3 DNA sequence: TGCAGTGCTGGAAACTCCAACCTAGGACTCTACGAGCAGTACTTC.

This clonotype occurred a few times. The V gene is TRBV15, the J gene TRBJ2-2; TRBD2 is a possible D gene (6 bases). Germline CDR1 reads LNHNV; CDR2 reads YYDKDF (reference sequence). V was cut by 1 base and J by 7 bases, with 13 bases left in between. This CDR3 has 15 residues. The CDR3 coding sequence is TGTGCCACCAGCAGAGTACGAGGAGCGGGCGGGGAGCTGTTTTTT. Residues: CATSRVRGAGGELFF.

This clonotype was recorded at least ten times. The chain has TRBV20-1 and TRBJ1-2; tentative D call: TRBD1 (6 bases). Trimming shortened V by 1 base and J by 4 bases, and 13 bases separated the two germline ends. In germline, CDR1 is DFQATT, CDR2 SNEGSKA (reference sequence). CDR3 length: 14 residues. CDR3 region: CSARVDRLLYGYTF. CDR3 in DNA: TGCAGTGCTAGAGTGGACAGACTACTCTATGGCTACACCTTC.

The rearrangement links TRBV20-1 to TRBJ1-2; 8 positions agree with TRBD1. There are 12 residues in the CDR3. Trimming took 6 bases from V and 4 from J; bases not matched to a gene: 4. The germline V gene has CDR1 DFQATT and CDR2 SNEGSKA (reference sequence). CDR3 region: CSALQGVYGYTF. The CDR3 nucleotides are TGCAGTGCCCTACAGGGGGTCTATGGCTACACCTTC.

This clonotype was found many times. The chain uses TRBV12-3 or TRBV12-4 and TRBJ1-1, with 9 positions matching TRBD1. The CDR3 is made up of 17 amino acids. Unmatched junction bases numbered 12, after V lost 4 bases and J lost 3 bases. DNA for the CDR3: TGTGCCAGCAGTTCCTCCGGGACAGGGACTGGCGACACTGAAGCTTTCTTT. This sequence encodes CASSSSGTGTGDTEAFF.

The J gene is TRBJ1-6, the V gene TRBV15, with TRBD1 matching 9 bases. There are 16 residues in the CDR3. Germline V CDR1 and CDR2: LNHNV, YYDKDF (reference sequence). The V segment lost 1 base and the J segment 10 bases; nucleotides outside the gene matches: 8. The DNA for the CDR3 is TGTGCCACCAGCAGAGGTCTACAGGGGGCGGGGTCACCCCTCCACTTT. This codes for CATSRGLQGAGSPLHF.

The chain is built from TRBV12-3 or TRBV12-4 and TRBJ1-1; 11 bases line up with TRBD1. This CDR3 has 16 residues. V lost 6 bases to trimming and J lost 3 bases; unmatched junction nucleotides: 9. CDR3 nucleotides: TGTGCCAGCAGCCCATGGACAGGGGGCTATGACACTGAAGCTTTCTTT. Amino acids: CASSPWTGGYDTEAFF.

This clonotype was recorded many times. The J gene is TRBJ1-2, the V gene TRBV7-2; D remains unclear. The CDR3 runs 15 residues. Germline V gene data show CDR1 as SGHTA and CDR2 as FQGNSA. Trimming removed 1 base at V and 4 bases at J, with 13 bases between. CDR3 residues: CASSLVSTPAYGYTF. Written as DNA, the CDR3 is TGTGCCAGCAGCTTAGTTTCTACCCCCGCCTATGGCTACACCTTC.

This clonotype was found many times. The CDR3 sequence: CASSEGPGFYEQYF. The DNA for the CDR3 is TGTGCCAGCAGTGAAGGCCCAGGGTTCTACGAGCAGTACTTC. J is TRBJ2-7 and V is TRBV2; D is possibly TRBD1 (5 bases). Germline-derived CDR1 and CDR2 are SNHLY and FYNNEI. The CDR3 is 14 amino acids. The V gene lost 1 base and the J gene lost 3 bases, with 10 bases spanning the gap.

This clonotype was seen a handful of times. This chain connects TRBV18 to TRBJ1-2, with a tentative D call TRBD1 (5 bases). Trimming took off 6 bases at V and 0 bases at J, with 14 bases between the two ends. Germline V gene lookup returns CDR1 KGHSH and CDR2 LQKENI. The CDR3 length is 15 residues. The CDR3 loop is CASSPPGTPNYGYTF. The CDR3 coding sequence is TGTGCCAGCTCCCCTCCCGGGACTCCTAACTATGGCTACACCTTC.

Written as DNA, the CDR3 is TGTGCCAGCACCCGGCCTGTGGGAGTAACCTACGAGCAGTACTTC. This gives the protein CASTRPVGVTYEQYF. The chain recombines TRBV28 with TRBJ2-7; perhaps TRBD2 as D (5 bases). Per the germline V gene, CDR1 is MDHEN and CDR2 is SYDVKM. CDR3 length: 15 amino acids. Trimming stripped 7 bases from V and 2 bases from J, with 18 bases between. The full variable domain, its missing parts supplied by reference TRBV28 and TRBJ2-7, is DVKVTQSSRYLVKRTGEKVFLECVQDMDHENMFWYRQDPGLGLRLIYFSYDVKMKEKGDIPEGYSVSREKKERFSLILESASTNQTSMYLCASTRPVGVTYEQYFGPGTRLTVT.

The chain joins TRBV12-3 or TRBV12-4 to TRBJ1-2; a possible D gene is TRBD1 (6 bases). The CDR3 contains 15 residues. The germline V and J ends were trimmed by 5 bases and 7 bases, with 20 bases remaining between them. CDR3 sequence: CASSGGRVPVSGYTF. In nucleotides, the CDR3 is TGTGCCAGCAGTGGGGGCAGGGTACCAGTCTCTGGCTACACCTTC.

This clonotype was found many times. V gene TRBV12-3 or TRBV12-4 combines with J gene TRBJ2-7; TRBD2 might be the D (5 bases). Trimming removed 0 bases from V and 6 bases from J, with 12 bases in between. CDR3 length: 14 amino acids. DNA of the CDR3: TGTGCCAGCAGTTTAGCCGGGAATGGGTCCGAGCAGTACTTC. It yields the protein CASSLAGNGSEQYF.

The gene calls are TRBV19 and TRBJ2-5, with 7 bases fitting TRBD2. CDR1 is LNHDA and CDR2 is SQIVND in the germline V gene (reference sequence). The CDR3 length is 16 residues. V lost 5 bases and J lost 5; bases outside the gene matches: 14. The CDR3 nucleotides are TGTGCCAGTAGTTCCCACCGGCCCGGGACTACGGAGACCCAGTACTTC. Translated, it gives CASSSHRPGTTETQYF.

This clonotype was seen at least ten times. This chain joins TRBV5-5 and TRBJ1-2; perhaps TRBD1 as D (5 bases). Between the trimmed V and J ends, which lost 0 bases and 0 bases, there was a span of 12 bases. This CDR3 is built from 16 residues. Germline-derived CDR1 and CDR2 are SGHKS and YYEKEE (reference sequence). The DNA for the CDR3 is TGTGCCAGCAGCTTGGGTGGGGGACGCACTAACTATGGCTACACCTTC. Its protein is CASSLGGGRTNYGYTF.

The gene calls are TRBV11-2 and TRBJ2-2; D is perhaps TRBD2 (6 bases). The CDR3 is 15 residues long. CDR1 and CDR2 (germline): SGHAT, FQNNGV. The V and J ends lost 4 bases and 7 bases respectively, with 16 bases between them. For the CDR3, the DNA is TGTGCCAGCAGCTATACGGGCGGAGGGATCGGGGAGCTGTTTTTT. Encoded protein: CASSYTGGGIGELFF.

This chain links TRBV11-2 with TRBJ2-2; 8 nucleotides agree with TRBD2. The CDR3 covers 16 residues. CDR1 is SGHAT and CDR2 is FQNNGV in the germline V gene. With 5 bases clipped from V and 6 bases from J, the junction kept 11 bases outside the gene matches. The CDR3 nucleotides read TGTGCCAGCAGCCCCCCCCGGGGGGGCCGCGCCGGGGAGCTGTTTTTT. This encodes CASSPPRGGRAGELFF.

This clonotype was picked up many times. Written as DNA, the CDR3 is TGTGCCAGCAGCCCTGGGATGGTGGGGGAGCAGTACTTC. This sequence encodes CASSPGMVGEQYF. The V gene is TRBV11-2, the J gene TRBJ2-7; no firm D call. V was cut by 5 bases and J by 7 bases, with 15 bases left in between. Germline loops: CDR1 SGHAT, CDR2 FQNNGV. The CDR3 is 13 residues long.

The chain combines TRBV7-2 with TRBJ1-3, with a weak D call TRBD1 (6 bases). CDR3 size: 13 residues. The V gene lost 5 bases and the J gene lost 6 bases, with 11 bases spanning the gap. CDR1 SGHTA and CDR2 FQGNSA come from the germline V gene. The CDR3 DNA reads TGTGCCAGCAGCCAAGGACAGACAAACACCATATATTTT. It yields the protein CASSQGQTNTIYF.

The chain uses TRBV5-1 and TRBJ2-5; 11 bases align to TRBD2. Germline values: CDR1 SGHRS, CDR2 YFSETQ. This CDR3 has 20 residues. Trimming took 0 bases from V and 3 from J; bases not matched to a gene: 16. The DNA of the CDR3 is TGCGCCAGCAGCTTGGACCCCCTACTAGCGGGGGTTCTGGTAGAAGAGACCCAGTACTTC. Amino acid sequence: CASSLDPLLAGVLVEETQYF.

This clonotype has ten or more counts. The chain carries TRBV6-5 and TRBJ1-1, with D perhaps TRBD1 (5 bases). The CDR3 length is 13 residues. Germline V gene data show CDR1 as MNHEY and CDR2 as SVGAGI. V was cut by 2 bases and J by 5 bases, with 9 bases left in between. The CDR3, as DNA: TGTGCCAGCAGTTACAGGCGGGGGACTGAAGCTTTCTTT. This sequence encodes CASSYRRGTEAFF.

This chain connects TRBV11-2 to TRBJ2-5; 12 nucleotides line up with TRBD1. Germline lookup yields CDR1 SGHAT and CDR2 FQNNGV. V lost 5 bases and J lost 4; bases outside the gene matches: 11. CDR3 size: 17 residues. The CDR3 is CASSPPGQGAGRETQYF. The CDR3 nucleotides read TGTGCCAGCAGCCCCCCGGGACAGGGGGCGGGAAGAGAGACCCAGTACTTC.

This clonotype was seen ten or more times. This chain's CDR3 is CASSAPTGRNQPQHF. Here the CDR3 DNA reads TGTGCCAGCAGTGCACCGACAGGGCGAAATCAGCCCCAGCATTTT. The chain is built from TRBV12-3 or TRBV12-4 and TRBJ1-5, with 7 nucleotides matching TRBD1. The CDR3 is 15 residues long. V lost 5 bases and J lost 4; bases outside the gene matches: 8.

The chain carries TRBV14 and TRBJ1-1; the D is unclear. Germline-derived CDR1 and CDR2 are SGHDN and FVKESK. The V end lost 9 bases, the J end lost 0 bases, and 11 bases lay between the germline ends. The CDR3 totals 13 residues. This CDR3 reads CASVEQMNTEAFF. The CDR3 nucleotides read TGTGCCAGTGTCGAACAGATGAACACTGAAGCTTTCTTT.

V usage is TRBV28 and J usage is TRBJ1-2; 7 bases fit TRBD1. The germline V gene encodes CDR1 MDHEN and CDR2 SYDVKM. This CDR3 is 15 amino acids long. V shed 5 bases and J 4 bases; nucleotides not matched to a gene: 10. In nucleotides, the CDR3 is TGTGCCAGCAGTCGCCCAACGACAGGGAGCTATGGCTACACCTTC. Translated: CASSRPTTGSYGYTF.

The CDR3 coding sequence is TGTGCCAGCAGTTTATCCCCAGCTCCGGCCTGGGGGGATGGCTACACCTTC. Its translation is CASSLSPAPAWGDGYTF. V gene TRBV27 combines with J gene TRBJ1-2, with D perhaps matching TRBD1 (5 bases). Between the trimmed V and J ends, which lost 0 bases and 6 bases, there was a span of 20 bases. The germline V gene has CDR1 MNHEY and CDR2 SMNVEV (reference sequence). The CDR3 loop spans 17 amino acids.